This TCR beta chain came from a study of blood T cell repertoires in COVID-19. As for the study in general: Spain, Italy and the United States supplied samples that represented acute and convalescent COVID-19. T cells, B-cell-depleted T cells, or PBMCs provided the cDNA or gDNA that served as material.

Assay used: immunoSEQ multiplex PCR; TCRdb lists only in-frame clones, some missing. The sample lists about 130,000 clones, around 79% occurring once. With V trimmed by 4 bases and J by 4 bases, 9 bases remained unmatched. CDR3 length equals 15 residues. CDR1 SGHVS and CDR2 FQNEAQ come from the germline V gene. This TCR came from a woman in her 70s with COVID-19, enrolled during active disease. The sequenced sample consisted of peripheral blood. The chain employs TRBV7-8 and TRBJ1-1; TRBD1 agrees at 7 bases. CDR3 amino acids: CASSSGGTASTEAFF. For the CDR3, the DNA is TGTGCCAGCAGCTCTGGGGGGACAGCCTCCACTGAAGCTTTCTTT.